These T cell receptor beta chains were read from a single sample in a study of cytomegalovirus exposure and HLA in healthy donors. TCRdb keeps only in-frame clones here, not all; method: immunoSEQ multiplex PCR. The sample yields around 98,000 clones, under 80% seen once. The source material was PBMCs. These TCRs come from a human donor in good health. CDR3s include the opening cysteine and the closing phenylalanine or tryptophan. Fields, in order: V gene, J gene, D gene, clone size, CDR3 protein, CDR3 DNA. D genes are given only for firm matches. Rows give clone size only sometimes, using once, few, many, or a class for an expanded clone.

TRBV27,TRBJ2-5,-,few,CASSLVGAGETQYF,TGTGCCAGCAGTTTGGTAGGGGCGGGGGAGACCCAGTACTTC
TRBV27,TRBJ1-3,TRBD1,-,CASSLPGQGLSGNTIYF,TGTGCCAGCAGTTTACCTGGACAGGGCCTCTCTGGAAACACCATATATTTT
TRBV27,TRBJ2-6,-,-,CASSSGTRSSGANVLTF,TGTGCCAGCAGTTCCGGGACAAGAAGCTCTGGGGCCAACGTCCTGACTTTC
TRBV6-1,TRBJ2-3,-,-,CASLSPHRVTDTQYF,TGTGCCAGCCTTTCCCCTCACAGGGTAACAGATACGCAGTATTTT
TRBV6-5,TRBJ1-6,-,once,CASSYSLDRRNSPLHF,TGTGCCAGCAGTTACTCCCTAGACAGGCGCAATTCACCCCTCCACTTT
TRBV30,TRBJ2-7,-,once,CAWSSGNYEQYF,TGTGCCTGGAGCTCGGGGAACTACGAGCAGTACTTC
TRBV4-2,TRBJ1-4,TRBD1,-,CASSQQGQGGQKLFF,TGTGCCAGCAGCCAGCAGGGACAGGGCGGACAGAAACTGTTTTTT
TRBV5-1,TRBJ2-7,-,-,CASSWTESYEQYF,TGCGCCAGCAGCTGGACAGAGAGTTACGAGCAGTACTTC
TRBV4-1,TRBJ1-1,-,few,CASSQVMDLPQDTEAFF,TGCGCCAGCAGCCAAGTAATGGACTTGCCCCAGGACACTGAAGCTTTCTTT
TRBV2,TRBJ1-3,-,-,CASRTGMGNTIYF,TGTGCCAGCAGAACGGGGATGGGAAACACCATATATTTT
TRBV5-3,TRBJ2-3,TRBD2,-,CASSAGGAASDTQYF,TGTGCCAGCAGCGCCGGGGGGGCAGCGTCAGATACGCAGTATTTT
TRBV15,TRBJ1-1,-,-,CATRLGRRTEAFF,TGTGCCACCAGATTAGGGAGAAGGACTGAAGCTTTCTTT
TRBV9,TRBJ1-4,-,-,CASSPRETPLFF,TGTGCCAGCAGCCCCCGGGAGACTCCGCTGTTTTTT
TRBV7-9,TRBJ2-7,-,-,CSSSPGTGLGEQYF,TGTTCCAGCAGTCCCGGAACAGGTTTGGGAGAGCAGTACTTC
TRBV4-2,TRBJ1-1,TRBD1,-,CASSQDHNRGKPHTEAFF,TGTGCCAGCAGCCAAGATCATAACAGGGGGAAGCCACACACTGAAGCTTTCTTT
TRBV9,TRBJ2-1,TRBD2,-,CASTPGGSNNEQFF,TGTGCCAGCACCCCGGGAGGGTCAAACAATGAGCAGTTCTTC
TRBV2,TRBJ2-2,TRBD2,-,CARGLAGANTGELFF,TGTGCCAGGGGACTAGCGGGCGCGAACACCGGGGAGCTGTTTTTT
TRBV15,TRBJ2-1,-,once,CATSRGWGGGAYNEQFF,TGTGCCACCAGCAGAGGGTGGGGTGGGGGGGCTTACAATGAGCAGTTCTTC
TRBV18,TRBJ2-5,TRBD2,-,CASSPRGGETQYF,TGTGCCAGCTCACCACGGGGGGGAGAGACCCAGTACTTC
TRBV5-4,TRBJ1-2,TRBD1,-,CASSLGVRDRGYGYTF,TGTGCCAGCAGCTTGGGAGTGCGAGACAGGGGGTATGGCTACACCTTC
TRBV2,TRBJ2-2,TRBD1,-,CASSGTVDTGELFF,TGTGCCAGCAGCGGGACAGTGGACACCGGGGAGCTGTTTTTT
TRBV6-5,TRBJ1-2,-,-,CASSRNRVNYGYTF,TGTGCCAGCAGCCGAAATCGGGTTAACTATGGCTACACCTTC
TRBV2,TRBJ1-5,-,-,CASAGGQNNQPQHF,TGTGCCAGCGCCGGCGGGCAGAATAATCAGCCCCAGCATTTT
TRBV7-2,TRBJ2-2,-,-,CASSFERPTGELFF,TGTGCCAGCAGCTTCGAGCGCCCGACCGGGGAGCTGTTTTTT
TRBV5-4,TRBJ1-2,-,few,CASSSTDNYGYTF,TGTGCCAGCAGCTCGACAGATAACTATGGCTACACCTTC
TRBV6-5,TRBJ1-4,-,few,CASSYGQAEKLFF,TGTGCCAGCAGTTACGGTCAGGCTGAAAAACTGTTTTTT
TRBV10-3,TRBJ2-7,TRBD2,-,CAISENTAGVLYF,TGTGCCATCAGTGAGAACACAGCGGGAGTTCTGTACTTC
TRBV10-3,TRBJ2-3,-,-,CAIRIGTRTDTQYF,TGTGCCATCAGGATCGGGACTCGAACAGATACGCAGTATTTT
TRBV19,TRBJ1-2,-,-,CASSREATPNYGYTF,TGTGCCAGTAGCCGGGAGGCCACACCCAACTATGGCTACACCTTC
TRBV19,TRBJ2-6,TRBD2,many,CASREAHSGANVLTF,TGTGCCAGTCGGGAGGCACATTCTGGGGCCAACGTCCTGACTTTC
TRBV18,TRBJ1-1,-,once,CASSLRQDRQTYNTEAFF,TGTGCCAGCTCACTTCGACAGGACCGACAAACTTACAACACTGAAGCTTTCTTT
TRBV30,TRBJ1-2,-,-,CAWRNTGYGYTF,TGTGCCTGGAGAAATACAGGGTATGGCTACACCTTC